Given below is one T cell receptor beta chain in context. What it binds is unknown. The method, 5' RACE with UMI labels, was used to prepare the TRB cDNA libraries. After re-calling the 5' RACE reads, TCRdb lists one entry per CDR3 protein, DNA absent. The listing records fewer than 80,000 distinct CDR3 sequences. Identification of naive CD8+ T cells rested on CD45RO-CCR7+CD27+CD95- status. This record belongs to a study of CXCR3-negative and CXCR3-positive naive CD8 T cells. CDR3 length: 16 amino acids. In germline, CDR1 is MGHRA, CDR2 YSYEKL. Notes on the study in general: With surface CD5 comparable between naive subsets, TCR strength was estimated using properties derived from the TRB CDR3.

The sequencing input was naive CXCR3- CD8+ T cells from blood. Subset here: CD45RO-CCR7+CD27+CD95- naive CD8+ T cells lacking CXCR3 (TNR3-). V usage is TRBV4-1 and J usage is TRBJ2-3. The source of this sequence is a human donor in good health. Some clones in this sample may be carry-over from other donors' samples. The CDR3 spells CASSQDRGLSTDTQYF.